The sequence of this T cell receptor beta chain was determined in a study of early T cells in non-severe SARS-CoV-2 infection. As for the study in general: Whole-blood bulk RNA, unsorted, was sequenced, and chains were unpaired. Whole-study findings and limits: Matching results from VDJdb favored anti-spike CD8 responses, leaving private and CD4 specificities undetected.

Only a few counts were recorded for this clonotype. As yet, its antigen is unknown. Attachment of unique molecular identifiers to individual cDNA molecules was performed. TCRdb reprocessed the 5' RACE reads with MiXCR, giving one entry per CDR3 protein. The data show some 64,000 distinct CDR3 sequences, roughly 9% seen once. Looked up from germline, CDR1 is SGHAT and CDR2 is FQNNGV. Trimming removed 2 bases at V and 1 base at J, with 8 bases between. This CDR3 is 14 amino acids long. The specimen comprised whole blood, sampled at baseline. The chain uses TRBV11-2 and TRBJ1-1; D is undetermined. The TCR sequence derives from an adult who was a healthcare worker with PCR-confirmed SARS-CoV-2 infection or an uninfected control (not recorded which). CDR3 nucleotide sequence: TGTGCCAGCAGCTTAAACACGGGGAACACTGAAGCTTTCTTT. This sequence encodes CASSLNTGNTEAFF.